The clone carrying this T cell receptor (beta chain) was seen only a few times. The target antigen is unknown. One entry per CDR3 protein results from TCRdb running MiXCR on the reads. The sample has 200,000 to 250,000 distinct CDR3 sequences; approximately 24% are singletons. With 5 bases removed from V and 5 bases from J, the gap between germline ends came to 15 bases. CDR1 is SGHTA and CDR2 is FQGTGA in the germline V gene. This CDR3 has 14 residues. This entry belongs to a study of T cell repertoires in cytomegalovirus infection. Study overall: Evidence of both CMV infection and a matching HLA type came from public TCR beta signatures. Findings of the study overall: Based on cumulative public TCR beta family frequency, carriers of CMV plus the relevant HLA were identified. In two of eight donors, the top clonotype was HLA-C-restricted CMV-specific.

Material for sequencing was CD8+ T cells from PBMCs. The genes are TRBV7-3 and TRBJ2-5; D not resolved. The TCR comes from a human donor in good health (CMV status not recorded). Some clones in this sample may be carry-over from other donors' samples. The CDR3 protein is CASSPRPVVETQYF. In DNA form, the CDR3 reads TGTGCCAGCAGCCCTAGACCAGTGGTGGAGACCCAGTACTTC.